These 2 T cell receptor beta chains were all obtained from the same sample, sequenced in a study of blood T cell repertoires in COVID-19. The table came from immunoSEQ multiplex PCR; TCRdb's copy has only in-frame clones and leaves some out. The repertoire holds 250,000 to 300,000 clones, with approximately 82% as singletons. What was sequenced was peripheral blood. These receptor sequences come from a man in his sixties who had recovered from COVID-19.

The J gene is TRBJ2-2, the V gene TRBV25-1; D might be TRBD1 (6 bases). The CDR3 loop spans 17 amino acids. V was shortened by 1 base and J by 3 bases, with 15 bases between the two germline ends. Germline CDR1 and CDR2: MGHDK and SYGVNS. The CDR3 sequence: CASSESRGTPDTGELFF. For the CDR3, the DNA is TGTGCCAGCAGTGAATCCCGTGGGACACCCGACACCGGGGAGCTGTTTTTT.

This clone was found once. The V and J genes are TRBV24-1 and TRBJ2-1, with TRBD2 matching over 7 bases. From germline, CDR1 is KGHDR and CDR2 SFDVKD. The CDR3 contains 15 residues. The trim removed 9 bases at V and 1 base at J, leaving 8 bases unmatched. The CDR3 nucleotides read TGTGCCACCGCCGTGGGAGGGGCGTCCTACAATGAGCAGTTCTTC. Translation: CATAVGGASYNEQFF.